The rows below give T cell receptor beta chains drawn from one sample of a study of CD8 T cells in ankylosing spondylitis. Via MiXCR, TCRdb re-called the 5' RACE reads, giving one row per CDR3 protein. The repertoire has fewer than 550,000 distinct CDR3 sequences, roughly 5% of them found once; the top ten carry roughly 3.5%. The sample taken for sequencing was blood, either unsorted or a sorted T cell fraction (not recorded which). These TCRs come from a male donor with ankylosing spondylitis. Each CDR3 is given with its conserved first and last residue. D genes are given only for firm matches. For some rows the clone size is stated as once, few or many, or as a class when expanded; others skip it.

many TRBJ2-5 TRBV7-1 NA CASSSWWYIKKPWRSYGETQYF TGTGCCAGCAGCTCTTGGTGGTACATTAAGAAACCTTGGCGTTCCTACGGGGAGACCCAGTACTTC
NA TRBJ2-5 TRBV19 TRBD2 CASSIVPGGVETQYF TGTGCCAGTAGTATAGTCCCGGGAGGAGTGGAGACCCAGTACTTC
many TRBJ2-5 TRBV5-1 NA CASRDRGPETQYF TGCGCCAGCAGGGATCGCGGTCCGGAGACCCAGTACTTC
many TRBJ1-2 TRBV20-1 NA CSARRDTTIGYTF TGCAGTGCTAGGCGGGACACAACTATAGGCTACACCTTC
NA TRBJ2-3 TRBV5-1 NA CASSLELGWSFFSTDTQYF TGCGCCAGCAGCTTGGAACTCGGATGGAGCTTTTTTAGCACAGATACGCAGTATTTT
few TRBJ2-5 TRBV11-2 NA CASSLREGRMRETQYF TGTGCCAGCAGCTTACGAGAGGGCCGTATGCGGGAGACCCAGTACTTC
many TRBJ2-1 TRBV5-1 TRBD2 CASSMTSALYNEQFF TGCGCCAGCAGCATGACTAGCGCTTTATACAATGAGCAGTTCTTC
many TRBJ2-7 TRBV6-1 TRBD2 CASSPRLAGPYEQYF TGTGCCAGCAGCCCAAGACTAGCGGGGCCCTACGAGCAGTACTTC
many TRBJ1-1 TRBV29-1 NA CSVLPRGRGGTEAFF TGCAGCGTCCTTCCCCGGGGAAGGGGGGGAACTGAAGCTTTCTTT
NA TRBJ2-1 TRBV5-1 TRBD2 CASSIQGLETSGGEQFF TGCGCCAGCAGCATTCAGGGTCTTGAGACTAGCGGGGGCGAGCAGTTCTTC
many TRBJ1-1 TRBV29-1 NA CSVGKGHPGTEAFF TGCAGCGTCGGTAAGGGACACCCTGGGACTGAAGCTTTCTTT
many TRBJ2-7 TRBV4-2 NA CASSQGGLSSPTFYEQYF TGTGCCAGCAGCCAAGGCGGCCTGAGTTCCCCAACCTTTTACGAGCAGTACTTC
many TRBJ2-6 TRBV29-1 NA CSVSRLPWSGANVLTF TGCAGCGTTTCCCGCCTCCCATGGTCTGGGGCCAACGTCCTGACTTTC
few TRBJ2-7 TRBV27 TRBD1 CASIPLGDRGWDEQYF TGTGCCAGCATCCCTCTTGGGGACAGGGGGTGGGACGAGCAGTACTTC
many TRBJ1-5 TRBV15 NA CATSRGEQNTGSQHF TGTGCCACCAGCAGAGGGGAACAAAACACCGGGTCCCAGCATTTT
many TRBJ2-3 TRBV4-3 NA CASSRRGDITDTQYF TGCGCCAGCAGCCGCCGGGGAGACATCACAGATACGCAGTATTTT
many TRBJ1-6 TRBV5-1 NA CASSRGTPYNSPLHF TGCGCCAGCAGCAGGGGGACACCTTATAATTCACCCCTCCACTTT
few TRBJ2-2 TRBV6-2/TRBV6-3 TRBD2 CASSHTPSGGAGELFF TGTGCCAGCAGTCATACCCCTAGCGGGGGGGCCGGGGAGCTGTTTTTT
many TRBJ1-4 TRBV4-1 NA CASSHHGEKLFF TGCGCCAGCAGCCATCACGGTGAAAAACTGTTTTTT
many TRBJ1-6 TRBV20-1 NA CSASRDWNSPLHF TGCAGTGCTAGTCGGGACTGGAATTCACCCCTCCACTTT
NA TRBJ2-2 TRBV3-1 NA CASSQARSGELFF TGTGCCAGCAGCCAAGCACGATCCGGGGAGCTGTTTTTT
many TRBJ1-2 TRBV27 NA CASSPILGDYGYTF TGTGCCAGCAGTCCGATTTTGGGGGACTATGGCTACACCTTC
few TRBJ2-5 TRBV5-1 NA CASSPGVAETQYF TGCGCCAGCAGCCCGGGAGTGGCAGAGACCCAGTACTTC
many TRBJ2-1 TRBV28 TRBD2 CASSFPRTSGRDNEQFF TGTGCCAGCAGTTTCCCCCGAACTAGCGGGAGGGACAATGAGCAGTTCTTC
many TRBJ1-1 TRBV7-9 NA CASSFDSEAFF TGTGCCAGCAGCTTCGACTCTGAAGCTTTCTTT
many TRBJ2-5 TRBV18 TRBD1 CASSPRPGQSQETQYF TGTGCCAGCTCACCTCGCCCGGGACAGTCCCAAGAGACCCAGTACTTC
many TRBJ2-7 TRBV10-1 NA CASSESMEGYEQYF TGCGCCAGCAGTGAGTCGATGGAGGGGTACGAGCAGTACTTC
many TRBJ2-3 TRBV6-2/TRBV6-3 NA CASGYRAFADTQYF TGTGCCAGCGGATACCGAGCGTTCGCAGATACGCAGTATTTT
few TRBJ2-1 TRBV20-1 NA CSARRDWNNEQFF TGCAGTGCTAGACGGGACTGGAACAATGAGCAGTTCTTC
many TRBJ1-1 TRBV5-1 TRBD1 CASSSTDRGEAFF TGCGCCAGCAGCTCGACGGACAGGGGTGAAGCTTTCTTT
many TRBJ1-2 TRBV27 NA CASSSQRLGGYTF TGTGCCAGCAGTTCTCAGCGTCTAGGAGGCTACACCTTC
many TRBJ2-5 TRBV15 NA CATSRDQGSWETQYF TGTGCCACCAGCAGAGATCAGGGCTCGTGGGAGACCCAGTACTTC
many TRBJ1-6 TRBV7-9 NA CASSLGGHTYNSPLHF TGTGCCAGCAGCTTAGGGGGACATACCTATAATTCACCCCTCCACTTT
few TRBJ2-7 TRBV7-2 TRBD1 CASSLDWTGFYEQYF TGTGCCAGCAGCTTAGACTGGACAGGGTTTTACGAGCAGTACTTC
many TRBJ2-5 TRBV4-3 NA CASSQVLLGGETQYF TGCGCCAGCAGCCAAGTTCTCCTGGGGGGAGAGACCCAGTACTTC
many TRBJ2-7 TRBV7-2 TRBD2 CASSPSRLALNYEQYF TGTGCCAGCAGCCCCTCCCGACTAGCGCTGAACTACGAGCAGTACTTC
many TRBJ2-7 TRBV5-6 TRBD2 CASSSPGLATYEQYF TGTGCCAGCAGCTCCCCGGGACTAGCGACGTACGAGCAGTACTTC
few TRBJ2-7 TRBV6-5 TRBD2 CASSYRLAGGYEQYF TGTGCCAGCAGTTACCGACTAGCGGGAGGGTACGAGCAGTACTTC
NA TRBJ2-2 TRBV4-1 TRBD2 CASSPRASGAFTGELFF TGCGCCAGCAGCCCCCGGGCTAGCGGAGCTTTTACCGGGGAGCTGTTTTTT
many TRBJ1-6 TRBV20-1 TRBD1 CSAEETGNNSPLHF TGCAGTGCTGAGGAGACAGGGAATAATTCACCCCTCCACTTT
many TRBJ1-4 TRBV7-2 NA CASSISGPPGGKLFF TGTGCCAGCAGCATCTCCGGTCCCCCGGGTGGAAAACTGTTTTTT
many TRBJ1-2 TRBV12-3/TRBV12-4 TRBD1 CASSVGTGWIYTF TGTGCCAGCAGTGTTGGGACAGGGTGGATCTACACCTTC
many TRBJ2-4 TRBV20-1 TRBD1 CSAIRGLENIQYF TGCAGTGCTATCAGGGGGCTGGAAAACATTCAGTACTTC
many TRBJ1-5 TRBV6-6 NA CASSADQPQHF TGTGCCAGCAGTGCCGACCAGCCCCAGCATTTT
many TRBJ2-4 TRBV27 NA CASSFAGKNIQYF TGTGCCAGCAGTTTTGCGGGAAAAAACATTCAGTACTTC
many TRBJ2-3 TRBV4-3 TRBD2 CASSQGLAGVTSTDTQYF TGCGCCAGCAGCCAAGGACTAGCGGGGGTGACTAGCACAGATACGCAGTATTTT
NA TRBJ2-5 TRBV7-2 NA CASSVSGAGGETQYF TGTGCCAGCAGCGTATCGGGGGCAGGCGGAGAGACCCAGTACTTC
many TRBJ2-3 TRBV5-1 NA CASSWAPSELTDTQYF TGCGCCAGCAGCTGGGCCCCTAGCGAACTCACAGATACGCAGTATTTT
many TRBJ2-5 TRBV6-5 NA CASSSINEETQYF TGTGCCAGCAGTTCAATTAACGAAGAGACCCAGTACTTC
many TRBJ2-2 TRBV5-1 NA CASSLGTNGGELFF TGCGCCAGCAGCTTGGGGACTAATGGCGGGGAGCTGTTTTTT
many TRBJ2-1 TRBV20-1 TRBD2 CSARDRRSSGSYNEQFF TGCAGTGCTAGGGATAGGAGATCTAGCGGGAGCTACAATGAGCAGTTCTTC
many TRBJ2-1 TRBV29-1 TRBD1 CSATPGDSQQFF TGCAGCGCCACGCCCGGGGACAGTCAGCAGTTCTTC
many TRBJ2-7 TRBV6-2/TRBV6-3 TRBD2 CASSYYGTLAASYEQYF TGTGCCAGCAGTTACTACGGGACACTAGCGGCGTCCTACGAGCAGTACTTC
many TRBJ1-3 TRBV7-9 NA CASSDRDPTGNTIYF TGTGCCAGCAGCGACCGGGACCCGACTGGAAACACCATATATTTT
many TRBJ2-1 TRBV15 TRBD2 CATSRDLGASGNNEQFF TGTGCCACCAGCAGGGATCTGGGGGCTAGCGGGAACAATGAGCAGTTCTTC
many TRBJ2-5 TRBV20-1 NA CSARSRFQETQYF TGCAGTGCTCGGAGCCGCTTCCAAGAGACCCAGTACTTC
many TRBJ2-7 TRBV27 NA CASSLVGTRPYEQYF TGTGCCAGCAGTTTAGTAGGGACTCGCCCCTACGAGCAGTACTTC
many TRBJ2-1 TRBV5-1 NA CASSLSSRSYNEQFF TGCGCCAGCAGCTTGTCCAGCAGGTCCTACAATGAGCAGTTCTTC
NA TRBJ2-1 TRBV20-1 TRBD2 CSASGASGGGSYNEQFF TGCAGTGCTAGCGGGGCTAGCGGGGGGGGTTCCTACAATGAGCAGTTCTTC
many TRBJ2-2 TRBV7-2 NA CASSSLVGELFF TGTGCCAGCAGCTCCCTCGTCGGGGAGCTGTTTTTT